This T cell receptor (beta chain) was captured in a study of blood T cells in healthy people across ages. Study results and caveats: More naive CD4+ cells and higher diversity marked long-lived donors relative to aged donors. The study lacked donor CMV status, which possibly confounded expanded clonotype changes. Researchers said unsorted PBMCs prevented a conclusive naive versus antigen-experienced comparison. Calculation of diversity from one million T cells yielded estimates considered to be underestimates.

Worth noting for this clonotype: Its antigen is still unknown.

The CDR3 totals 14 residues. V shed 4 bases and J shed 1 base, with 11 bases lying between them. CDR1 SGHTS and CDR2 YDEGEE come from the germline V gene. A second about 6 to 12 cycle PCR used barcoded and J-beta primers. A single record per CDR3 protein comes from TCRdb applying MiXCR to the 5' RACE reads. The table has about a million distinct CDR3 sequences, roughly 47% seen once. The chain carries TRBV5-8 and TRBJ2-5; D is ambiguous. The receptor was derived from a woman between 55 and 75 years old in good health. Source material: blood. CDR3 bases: TGTGCCAGCAGCCGACGAAAGGGCCAAGAGACCCAGTACTTC. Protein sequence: CASSRRKGQETQYF.